This T cell receptor beta chain was sequenced in a study of blood T cell repertoires in COVID-19. Study at large: Samples taken during acute and convalescent COVID-19 were collected in the United States, Italy and Spain. T cells, B-cell-depleted T cells, or PBMCs provided the cDNA or gDNA that served as material.

Seattle's enrolled individuals joined amid active infection and were then monitored longitudinally. In the authors' methods: Counts of nucleated cells, estimated from reference gene primer amplification, were obtained. Profiling relied on immunoSEQ multiplex PCR, and the TCRdb table lists in-frame clones only, not all of them. That table supplies the V and J calls and clone size; D and trimming were determined from the DNA. The sample holds under 200,000 clones, 79% seen once. The CDR3 sequence is 14 residues long. Losses at the gene ends were 1 base for V and 3 bases for J; bases not matched to a gene: 2. From germline, CDR1 is SEHNR and CDR2 FQNEAQ (reference sequence).

V and J are TRBV7-9 and TRBJ2-7; TRBD1 agrees at 8 bases. Sequenced input: peripheral blood. This TCR came from a woman aged 40 to 55 with COVID-19, enrolled during active disease. CDR3: CASSLGTGIYEQYF. DNA of the CDR3: TGTGCCAGCAGCTTAGGGACAGGGATCTACGAGCAGTACTTC.